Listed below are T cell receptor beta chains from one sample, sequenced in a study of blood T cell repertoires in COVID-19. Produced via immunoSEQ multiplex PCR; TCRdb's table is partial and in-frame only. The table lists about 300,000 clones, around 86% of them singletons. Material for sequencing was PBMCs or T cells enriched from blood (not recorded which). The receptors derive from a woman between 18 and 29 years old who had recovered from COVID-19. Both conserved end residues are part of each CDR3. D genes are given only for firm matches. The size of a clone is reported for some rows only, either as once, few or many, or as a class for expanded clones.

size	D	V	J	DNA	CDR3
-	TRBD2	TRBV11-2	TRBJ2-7	TGTGCCAGCAGCTTGGCCACAGGCGGGAGGCCGTACTTC	CASSLATGGRPYF
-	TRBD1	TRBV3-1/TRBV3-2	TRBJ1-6	TGTGCCAGCGCGGGGACAGGTCTTTCACCCCTCCACTTT	CASAGTGLSPLHF
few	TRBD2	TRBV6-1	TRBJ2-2	TGTGCCAGCAGTGAACCGGGACTAGCGGGAGAAACCGGGGAGCTGTTTTTT	CASSEPGLAGETGELFF
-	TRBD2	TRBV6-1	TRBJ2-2	TGTGCCAGCAGTGAATCTGCGGGGGGGAGGGGGGAGCTGTTTTTT	CASSESAGGRGELFF
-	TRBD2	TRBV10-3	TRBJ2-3	TGTGCCATCAGTGAATCTACTAGCGACAGAGATACGCAGTATTTT	CAISESTSDRDTQYF
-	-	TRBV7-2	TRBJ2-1	TGTGCCAGCAGCTTAAACGTGGGGACTCGCAATGAGCAGTTCTTC	CASSLNVGTRNEQFF
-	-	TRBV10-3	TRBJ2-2	TGTGCCATCAGTGAGAAACAGGGCACCGGGGAGCTGTTTTTT	CAISEKQGTGELFF
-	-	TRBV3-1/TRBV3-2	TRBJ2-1	TGTGCCAGCAGTCGAAAAAGCCTTGATGAGCAGTTCTTC	CASSRKSLDEQFF
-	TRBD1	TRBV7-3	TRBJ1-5	TGTGCCAGCAGCCAACCACCAGGGACAGGGGAGGGCAATCAGCCCCAGCATTTT	CASSQPPGTGEGNQPQHF
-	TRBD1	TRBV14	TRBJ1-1	TGTGCCAGCAGCGTACAGGGGGAAACTGAAGCTTTCTTT	CASSVQGETEAFF
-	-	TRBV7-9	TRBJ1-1	TGTGCCAGCAGCTTTGACAGAGACACTGAAGCTTTCTTT	CASSFDRDTEAFF
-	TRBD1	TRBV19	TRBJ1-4	TGTGCCAGTAGGAATCCGACAGGGGGTCAGGAAAAACTGTTTTTT	CASRNPTGGQEKLFF
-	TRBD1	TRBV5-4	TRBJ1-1	TGTGCCAGCAGCTTGCAGGGGGCAGCCTACACTGAAGCTTTCTTT	CASSLQGAAYTEAFF
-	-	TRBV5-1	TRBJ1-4	TGCGCCAGCAGCTTGACGACTGCAACTAATGAAAAACTGTTTTTT	CASSLTTATNEKLFF
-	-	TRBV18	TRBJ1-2	TGTGCCAGCTCACCACCGTTAGGGGGTGGCTATGGCTACACCTTC	CASSPPLGGGYGYTF
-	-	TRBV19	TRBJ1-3	TGTGCCAGTAGTATGGCAGGGCCTGGAAACACCATATATTTT	CASSMAGPGNTIYF
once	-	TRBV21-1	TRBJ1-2	TGTGCCAGCAGCCATAGACAGGACAAGGGGTATGGCTACACCTTC	CASSHRQDKGYGYTF
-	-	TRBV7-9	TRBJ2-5	TGTGCCAGCAGGTTTAGTGGGCACGAGACCCAGTACTTC	CASRFSGHETQYF
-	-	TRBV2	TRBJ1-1	TGTGCCAGCAGTGCACAGGGCGCCGAAGCTTTCTTT	CASSAQGAEAFF
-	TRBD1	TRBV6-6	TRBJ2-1	TGTGCCAGCAGTTCGCCGGACAGGAGAAACAATGAGCAGTTCTTC	CASSSPDRRNNEQFF
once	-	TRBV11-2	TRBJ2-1	TGTGCCAGCAGCCCAGACTGGAGCTCCTACAATGAGCAGTTCTTC	CASSPDWSSYNEQFF
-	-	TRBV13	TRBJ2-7	TGTGCCAGCAGGAAGGTCGGGGGAGGCGAGCAGTACTTC	CASRKVGGGEQYF
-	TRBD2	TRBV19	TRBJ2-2	TGTGCCAGTACCTCTTTTGCTGGCGGGAGGGCCATTTCAGACACCGGGGAGCTGTTTTTT	CASTSFAGGRAISDTGELFF
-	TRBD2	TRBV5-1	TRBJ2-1	TGCGCCAGCAGCTTTCAAAGCGGGAGGGCCCCAAATGAGCAGTTCTTC	CASSFQSGRAPNEQFF
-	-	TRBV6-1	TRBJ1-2	TGTGCCAGCAGTGAAGCCGGGGGTGACTATGGCTACACCTTC	CASSEAGGDYGYTF
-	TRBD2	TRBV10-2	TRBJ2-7	TGCGCCAGCAGTGAGGGATGGGAGGGTGAGCAGTACTTC	CASSEGWEGEQYF
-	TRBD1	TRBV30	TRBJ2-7	TGTGCCTGGAGTGTTCGGACAGGCTTCTACGAGCAGTACTTC	CAWSVRTGFYEQYF
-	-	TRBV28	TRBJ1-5	TGTGCCAGCAGGCTACGCGGGGGTCAGCCCCAGCATTTT	CASRLRGGQPQHF